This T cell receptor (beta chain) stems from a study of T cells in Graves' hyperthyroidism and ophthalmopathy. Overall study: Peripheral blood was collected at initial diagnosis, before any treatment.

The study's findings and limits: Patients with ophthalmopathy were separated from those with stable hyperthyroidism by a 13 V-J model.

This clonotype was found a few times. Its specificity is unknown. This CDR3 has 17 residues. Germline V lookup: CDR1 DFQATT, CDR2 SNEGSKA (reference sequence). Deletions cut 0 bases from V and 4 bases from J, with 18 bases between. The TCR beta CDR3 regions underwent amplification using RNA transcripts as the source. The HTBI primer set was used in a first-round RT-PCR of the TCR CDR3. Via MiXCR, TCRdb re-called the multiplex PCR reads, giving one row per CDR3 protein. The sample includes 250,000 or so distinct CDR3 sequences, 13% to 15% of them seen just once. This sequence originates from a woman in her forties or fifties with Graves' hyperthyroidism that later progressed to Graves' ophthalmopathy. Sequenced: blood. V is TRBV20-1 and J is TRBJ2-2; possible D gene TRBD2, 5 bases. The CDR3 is CSARDNIVEAGTGELFF. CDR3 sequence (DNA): TGCAGTGCTAGAGATAATATAGTAGAGGCGGGCACCGGGGAGCTGTTTTTT.